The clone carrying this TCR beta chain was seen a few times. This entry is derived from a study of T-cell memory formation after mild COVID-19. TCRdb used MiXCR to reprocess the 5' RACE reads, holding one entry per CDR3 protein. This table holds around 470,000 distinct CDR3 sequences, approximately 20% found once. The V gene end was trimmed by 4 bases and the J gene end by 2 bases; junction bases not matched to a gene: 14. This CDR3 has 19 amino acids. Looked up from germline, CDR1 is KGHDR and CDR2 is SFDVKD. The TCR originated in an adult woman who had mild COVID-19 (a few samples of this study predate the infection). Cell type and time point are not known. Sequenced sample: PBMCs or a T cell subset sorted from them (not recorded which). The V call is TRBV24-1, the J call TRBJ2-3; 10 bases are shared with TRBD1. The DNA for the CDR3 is TGTGCCACCAGTGACCTGGTGGGGACAGGGGTTCTCCTCACAGATACGCAGTATTTT. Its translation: CATSDLVGTGVLLTDTQYF.